This T cell receptor (beta chain) comes out of a study of STAT5B mutations in CD4+ large granular lymphocyte leukemia. After removal of 6 bases from V and 6 bases from J, the junction contained 20 bases not matched to a gene. Looked up from germline, CDR1 is SNHLY and CDR2 is FYNNEI. The CDR3 sequence is 18 residues long. Source study methods: The detection floor for productive clonotype frequency was 2.59 x 10-5. The assay was immunoSEQ multiplex PCR, and TCRdb's table has in-frame clones only and misses some. For V, J and clone size, that table is used; D and trimming come from the DNA. The data contain approximately 4,900 clones, almost 90% of them singletons.

Sequenced material: PBMCs. The rearrangement joins TRBV2 to TRBJ2-1; 7 positions agree with TRBD2. This TCR was sampled from a man aged 35 to 55 with CD4+ T-cell large granular lymphocyte leukemia. CDR3 sequence: CASRWLESGAGRSNEQFF. For the CDR3, the DNA is TGTGCCAGCAGATGGTTAGAGAGCGGGGCGGGAAGGTCCAATGAGCAGTTCTTC.